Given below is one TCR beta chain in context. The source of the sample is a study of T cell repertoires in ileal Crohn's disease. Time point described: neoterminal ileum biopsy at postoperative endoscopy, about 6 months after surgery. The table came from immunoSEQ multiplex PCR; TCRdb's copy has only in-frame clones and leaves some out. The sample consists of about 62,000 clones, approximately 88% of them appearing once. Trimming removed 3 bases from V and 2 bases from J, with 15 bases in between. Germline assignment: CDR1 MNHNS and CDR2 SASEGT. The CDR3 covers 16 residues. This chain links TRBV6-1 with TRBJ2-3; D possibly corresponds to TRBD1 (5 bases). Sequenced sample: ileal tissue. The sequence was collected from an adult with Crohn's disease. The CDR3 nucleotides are TGTGCCAGCAGTGAGCTGGGCGGACACCCCACAGATACGCAGTATTTT. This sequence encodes CASSELGGHPTDTQYF.